This entry lists 9 T cell receptor beta chains sequenced from one sample in a study of T-cell reconstitution after alpha-beta-depleted transplantation in children. A library of TCRbeta sequences, prepared with unique molecular identifiers, was generated. TCRdb analysed the PCR reads with MiXCR anew, one entry per CDR3 protein. Here the sample spans 350,000 to 400,000 distinct CDR3 sequences, about an eighth being singletons. The sequenced sample was PBMCs, obtained from the stem cell graft. These receptors all stem from a human donor who donated a stem cell graft to a child with Fanconi anemia.

The chain employs TRBV5-6 and TRBJ2-7; D is ambiguous. The CDR3 length is 14 residues. Germline CDR1 and CDR2: SGHDT and YYEEEE. The ends were cut back, 1 base at V and 2 bases at J, with 10 bases in the middle. CDR3 DNA sequence: TGTGCCAGCAGCTTGTCGGATTTCGCCTACGAGCAGTACTTC. This sequence encodes CASSLSDFAYEQYF. The full variable domain, its missing parts supplied by reference TRBV5-6 and TRBJ2-7, is DAGVTQSPTHLIKTRGQQVTLRCSPKSGHDTVSWYQQALGQGPQFIFQYYEEEERQRGNFPDRFSGHQFPNYSSELNVNALLLGDSALYLCASSLSDFAYEQYFGPGTRLTVT.

There are a few counts of this clonotype. The genes are TRBV9 and TRBJ2-7, with 10 bases aligning to TRBD1. CDR1 is SGDLS, CDR2 YYNGEE, per germline. The length of the CDR3 is 15 residues. V shed 0 bases, J shed 5 bases, and the junction held 5 bases outside the gene matches. The CDR3 protein is CASSVGSGTGDEQYF. CDR3 in DNA: TGTGCCAGCAGCGTAGGATCCGGGACAGGGGACGAGCAGTACTTC.

The sample holds a few counts of this clonotype. The gene calls are TRBV5-4 and TRBJ1-1; D uncertain. V was cut by 4 bases and J by 0 bases, with 16 bases left in between. CDR1 and CDR2 (germline): SGHNT, YYREEE (reference sequence). The CDR3 spans 16 residues. The CDR3, as DNA: TGTGCCAGCAGCGAAAGCCCGGAAAGGGTGAACACTGAAGCTTTCTTT. Encoded protein: CASSESPERVNTEAFF.

This clonotype was observed a handful of times. This rearrangement joins TRBV9 to TRBJ2-4; tentatively, D is TRBD2 (6 bases). CDR3 length: 13 amino acids. Germline V gene lookup returns CDR1 SGDLS and CDR2 YYNGEE. Trimming pared 5 bases from V and 8 bases from J, leaving 14 bases between. This chain's CDR3 is CASSPDPGDIQYF. As DNA, the CDR3 is TGTGCCAGCAGTCCGGACCCGGGGGACATTCAGTACTTC.

This clonotype was seen at least ten times. The chain couples TRBV5-6 to TRBJ1-2; D may be TRBD1 (5 bases). This CDR3 has 14 residues. In germline, CDR1 is SGHDT, CDR2 YYEEEE. V was shortened by 1 base and J by 8 bases, with 15 bases between the two germline ends. DNA of the CDR3: TGTGCCAGCAGCTTGTTCGTGCCTGGGGACGGCTACACCTTC. Translation gives CASSLFVPGDGYTF.

The rearrangement joins TRBV7-6 to TRBJ2-7, with 7 bases lining up with TRBD2. V dropped 4 bases and J dropped 1; count of bases not matched to a gene: 4. The CDR3 spans 14 residues. Per germline, CDR1 SGHVS and CDR2 FNYEAQ. CDR3 coding DNA: TGTGCCAGCAGCTCAACTAGCGCGTCCTACGAGCAGTACTTC. It is translated as CASSSTSASYEQYF.

This clonotype was found a few times. The chain combines TRBV11-2 with TRBJ1-6, with a possible D match to TRBD1 (5 bases). CDR1 and CDR2 from the germline V gene are SGHAT and FQNNGV. CDR3 length equals 15 residues. The V end was cut by 3 bases, the J end by 6 bases, with 12 bases between. The CDR3 loop reads CASSLGMGGNSPLHF. In DNA form, the CDR3 reads TGTGCCAGCAGCTTGGGGATGGGGGGTAATTCACCCCTCCACTTT.

This clonotype showed up just a few times. The chain employs TRBV7-6 and TRBJ1-5, with 7 bases fitting TRBD1. From germline, CDR1 is SGHVS and CDR2 FNYEAQ. J was trimmed by 10 bases and V by 4 bases; bases with no gene match: 7. The length of the CDR3 is 13 residues. CDR3 DNA: TGTGCCAGCAGCTCAGGGGGTTCAGGTCCCCAGCATTTT. This translates into CASSSGGSGPQHF.

This clonotype was recorded at least ten times. The chain is built from TRBV5-1 and TRBJ1-1, with 9 bases identical to TRBD1. Germline trimming cut 7 bases from V and 1 base from J; bases unmatched to any gene: 5. In germline, CDR1 is SGHRS, CDR2 YFSETQ. CDR3 length: 14 amino acids. DNA for the CDR3: TGCGCCAGCGGCAGGACAGGGGCGAACACTGAAGCTTTCTTT. Protein product: CASGRTGANTEAFF.